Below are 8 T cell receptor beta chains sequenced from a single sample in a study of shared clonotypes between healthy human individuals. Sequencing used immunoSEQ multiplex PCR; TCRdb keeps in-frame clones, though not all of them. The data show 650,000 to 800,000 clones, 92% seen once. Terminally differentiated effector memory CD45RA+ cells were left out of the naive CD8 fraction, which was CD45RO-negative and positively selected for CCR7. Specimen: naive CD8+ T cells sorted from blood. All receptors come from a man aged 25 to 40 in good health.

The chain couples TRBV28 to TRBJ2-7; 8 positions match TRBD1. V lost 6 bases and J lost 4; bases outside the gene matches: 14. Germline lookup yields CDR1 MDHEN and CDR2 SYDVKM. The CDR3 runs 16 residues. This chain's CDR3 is CASSQIKTGDRYEQYF. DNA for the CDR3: TGTGCCAGCAGCCAGATAAAAACAGGGGACAGGTACGAGCAGTACTTC.

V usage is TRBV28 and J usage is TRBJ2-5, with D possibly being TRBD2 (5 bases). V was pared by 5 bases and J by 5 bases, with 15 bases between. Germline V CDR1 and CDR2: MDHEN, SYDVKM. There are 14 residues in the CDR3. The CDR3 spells CASSQLLEWETQYF. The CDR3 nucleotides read TGTGCCAGCAGTCAGCTACTAGAGTGGGAGACCCAGTACTTC.

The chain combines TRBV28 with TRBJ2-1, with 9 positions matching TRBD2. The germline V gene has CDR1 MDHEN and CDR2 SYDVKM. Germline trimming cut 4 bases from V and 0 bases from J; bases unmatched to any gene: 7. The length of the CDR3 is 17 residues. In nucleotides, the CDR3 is TGTGCCAGCAGTTCCCGGCTAGCGGGATTCTCCTACAATGAGCAGTTCTTC. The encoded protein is CASSSRLAGFSYNEQFF.

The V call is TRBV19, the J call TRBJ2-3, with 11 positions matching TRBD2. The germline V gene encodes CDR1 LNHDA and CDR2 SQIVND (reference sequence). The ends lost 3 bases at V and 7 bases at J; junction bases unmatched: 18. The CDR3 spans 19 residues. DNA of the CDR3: TGTGCCAGTAGTATTAGTCTAGCGGGAGGCCTGCTTGCCCCGAATACGCAGTATTTT. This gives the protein CASSISLAGGLLAPNTQYF. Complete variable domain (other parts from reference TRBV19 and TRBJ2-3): DGGITQSPKYLFRKEGQNVTLSCEQNLNHDAMYWYRQDPGQGLRLIYYSQIVNDFQKGDIAEGYSVSREKKESFPLTVTSAQKNPTAFYLCASSISLAGGLLAPNTQYFGPGTRLTVL.

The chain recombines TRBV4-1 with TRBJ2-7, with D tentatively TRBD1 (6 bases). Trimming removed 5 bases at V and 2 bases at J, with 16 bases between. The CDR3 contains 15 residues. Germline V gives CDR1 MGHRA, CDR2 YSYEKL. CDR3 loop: CASSWDVGAPYEQYF. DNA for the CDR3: TGCGCCAGCAGCTGGGACGTGGGGGCCCCCTACGAGCAGTACTTC.

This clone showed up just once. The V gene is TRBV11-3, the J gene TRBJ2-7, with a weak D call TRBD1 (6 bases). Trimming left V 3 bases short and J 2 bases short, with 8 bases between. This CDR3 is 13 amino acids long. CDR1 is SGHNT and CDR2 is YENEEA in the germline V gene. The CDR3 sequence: CASSLGAAYEQYF. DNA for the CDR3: TGTGCCAGCAGCTTGGGGGCGGCCTACGAGCAGTACTTC.

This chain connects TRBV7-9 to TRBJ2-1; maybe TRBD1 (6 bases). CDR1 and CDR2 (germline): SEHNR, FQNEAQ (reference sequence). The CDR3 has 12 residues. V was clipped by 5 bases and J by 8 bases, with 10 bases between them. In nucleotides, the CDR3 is TGTGCCAGCAGCCCGGACAGCTATGAGCAGTTCTTC. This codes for CASSPDSYEQFF.

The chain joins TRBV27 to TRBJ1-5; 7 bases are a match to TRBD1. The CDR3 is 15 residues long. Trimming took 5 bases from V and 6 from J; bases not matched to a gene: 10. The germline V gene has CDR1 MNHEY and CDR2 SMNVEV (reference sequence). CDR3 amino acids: CASSPITGAAQPQHF. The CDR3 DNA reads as TGTGCCAGCAGTCCGATCACAGGGGCAGCTCAGCCCCAGCATTTT.